What follows describes a single T cell receptor (beta chain). The target antigen is unknown. Preparation of TRB cDNA libraries relied on 5' RACE carrying UMI labels. TCRdb re-called the 5' RACE reads and gives one entry per CDR3 protein, without DNA. This sample's table reports some 39,000 distinct CDR3 sequences. CDR3 size: 14 residues. From germline, CDR1 is MDHEN and CDR2 SYDVKM. This sample was included in a study of CXCR3-negative and CXCR3-positive naive CD8 T cells. Findings and caveats of the study: Naive cells positive for CXCR3 carried more hydrophobic TRB CDR3s than CXCR3-negative ones.

Sequenced material: naive CXCR3- CD8+ T cells from blood. The subset: CD45RO-CCR7+CD27+CD95- naive CD8+ T cells lacking CXCR3 (TNR3-). The sequence derives from a human donor in good health. Some clones in this sample may be carry-over from other donors' samples. V and J are TRBV28 and TRBJ1-4. CDR3 sequence reads: CASSLFGQNEKLFF.